These 21 T cell receptor beta chains were all obtained from the same sample, sequenced in a study of early T cells in non-severe SARS-CoV-2 infection. TCRdb analysed the 5' RACE reads with MiXCR anew, one entry per CDR3 protein. The sample includes over 30,000 distinct CDR3 sequences, more than 5% of them seen just once. The source material was whole blood. Source of these receptors: an adult who was a healthcare worker with PCR-confirmed SARS-CoV-2 infection or an uninfected control (not recorded which).

The gene calls are TRBV12-3 or TRBV12-4 and TRBJ1-1; D not certain. V gave up 3 bases and J gave up 3 bases, with 8 bases separating them. The CDR3 sequence is 13 residues long. CDR3 sequence (DNA): TGTGCCAGCAGTTTTGGAGGAGACACTGAAGCTTTCTTT. This translates into CASSFGGDTEAFF.

This clonotype was detected many times. V usage is TRBV20-1 and J usage is TRBJ1-6, with D uncertain. CDR3 length equals 14 residues. Germline lookup yields CDR1 DFQATT and CDR2 SNEGSKA (reference sequence). V lost 4 bases, J lost 0 bases, and 7 bases lay in between. DNA for the CDR3: TGCAGTGCTATTTGGGGCTCCTATAATTCACCCCTCCACTTT. Its translation is CSAIWGSYNSPLHF.

This clonotype occurred many times. This sequence joins TRBV18 and TRBJ2-4; tentative D call: TRBD1 (6 bases). The CDR3 covers 14 residues. Trimming left V 0 bases short and J 7 bases short, with 10 bases between. The germline V gene encodes CDR1 KGHSH and CDR2 LQKENI. CDR3 nucleotides: TGTGCCAGCTCACCACCGTCAGGGGTTAACATTCAGTACTTC. Its protein is CASSPPSGVNIQYF.

V usage is TRBV12-3 or TRBV12-4 and J usage is TRBJ1-5; D call uncertain. This CDR3 is 15 amino acids long. V lost 2 bases and J lost 5, with 13 bases in between. The CDR3 loop is CASSLRAAPDQPQHF. In DNA form, the CDR3 reads TGTGCCAGCAGTTTAAGGGCGGCTCCAGATCAGCCCCAGCATTTT.

The chain has TRBV7-2 and TRBJ2-3, with D perhaps being TRBD1 or TRBD2 (7 bases each). The ends were cut back, 11 bases at V and 5 bases at J, with 17 bases in the middle. The V gene's germline CDR1 is SGHTA and CDR2 FQGNSA. The CDR3 has 13 amino acids. CDR3 nucleotide sequence: TGTGCCGGGTCCCAGGGGGGGCGAGATACGCAGTATTTT. Protein sequence: CAGSQGGRDTQYF.

This clonotype showed up many times. V and J are TRBV12-5 and TRBJ1-1; maybe TRBD1 (5 bases). The CDR3 runs to 16 residues. V shed 4 bases and J shed 2 bases, with 17 bases lying between them. Per the germline V gene, CDR1 is LGHNT and CDR2 is FRNRAP. The CDR3 region is CASGWGPGDDNTEAFF. CDR3 DNA sequence: TGTGCTAGTGGTTGGGGTCCGGGGGACGATAACACTGAAGCTTTCTTT. Combining the CDR3 with reference TRBV12-5 and TRBJ1-1 gives the whole variable domain DARVTQTPRHKVTEMGQEVTMRCQPILGHNTVFWYRQTMMQGLELLAYFRNRAPLDDSGMPKDRFSAEMPDATLATLKIQPSEPRDSAVYFCASGWGPGDDNTEAFFGQGTRLTVV.

This chain uses TRBV11-2 with TRBJ2-7; D possibly corresponds to TRBD1 (5 bases). Trimming took 3 bases from V and 0 from J, leaving 6 bases between them. Germline lookup yields CDR1 SGHAT and CDR2 FQNNGV. This CDR3 spans 13 amino acids. CDR3 DNA sequence: TGTGCCAGCAGCTTTGACAGCTCCTACGAGCAGTACTTC. This codes for CASSFDSSYEQYF.

The chain carries TRBV11-2 and TRBJ1-1, with D perhaps matching TRBD1 (6 bases). CDR3 length: 14 residues. Germline V gene sequence: CDR1 SGHAT, CDR2 FQNNGV. Trimming removed 3 bases at V and 3 bases at J, with 11 bases between. The DNA for the CDR3 is TGTGCCAGCAGCTTTCAGGGGCAGTACACTGAAGCTTTCTTT. It is translated as CASSFQGQYTEAFF.

The table lists this clonotype with a few counts. V usage is TRBV5-5 and J usage is TRBJ1-1, with D perhaps TRBD1 (6 bases). With 0 bases removed from V and 11 bases from J, the gap between germline ends came to 23 bases. The CDR3 contains 16 residues. Per the germline V gene, CDR1 is SGHKS and CDR2 is YYEKEE (reference sequence). The CDR3 is CASSLDLGSGGARAFF. The CDR3, as DNA: TGTGCCAGCAGCTTGGACTTGGGCAGCGGGGGCGCCAGGGCTTTCTTT.

This clonotype was detected many times. CDR3 amino acids: CASSWGRTGELFF. The CDR3 nucleotides read TGTGCCAGCAGTTGGGGGCGGACCGGGGAGCTGTTTTTT. The chain uses TRBV27 and TRBJ2-2, with D possibly being TRBD1 (6 bases). The CDR3 runs 13 residues. Germline values: CDR1 MNHEY, CDR2 SMNVEV (reference sequence). Trimming stripped 4 bases from V and 5 bases from J, with 8 bases between.

The table lists this clonotype with many counts. The chain joins TRBV18 to TRBJ1-2; D is undetermined. CDR1 is KGHSH, CDR2 LQKENI, per germline. Trimming took 4 bases from V and 2 from J, leaving 11 bases between them. The CDR3 has 14 amino acids. CDR3 loop: CASSLGEQNYGYTF. The CDR3 DNA is TGTGCCAGCTCACTCGGGGAACAAAACTATGGCTACACCTTC. Supplemented by reference TRBV18 and TRBJ1-2, the full variable domain reads NAGVMQNPRHLVRRRGQEARLRCSPMKGHSHVYWYRQLPEEGLKFMVYLQKENIIDESGMPKERFSAEFPKEGPSILRIQQVVRGDSAAYFCASSLGEQNYGYTFGSGTRLTVV.

This clonotype occurred a few times. J is TRBJ2-3 and V is TRBV7-7, with D unclear. The CDR3 is 15 amino acids. Trimming cost V 4 bases and J 1 base, with 12 bases left between them. Per germline, CDR1 SSHAT and CDR2 FNYEAQ (reference sequence). The CDR3 region has the DNA TGTGCCAGCAGCTCCAGACCTCTAGGCACAGATACGCAGTATTTT. Translation: CASSSRPLGTDTQYF. The full variable domain, completed using reference TRBV7-7 and TRBJ2-3, is GAGVSQSPRYKVTKRGQDVTLRCDPISSHATLYWYQQALGQGPEFLTYFNYEAQPDKSGLPSDRFSAERPEGSISTLTIQRTEQRDSAMYRCASSSRPLGTDTQYFGPGTRLTVL.

This clonotype was detected ten times or more. J is TRBJ1-1 and V is TRBV28, with TRBD1 as a possible D gene (5 bases). The germline CDR1 and CDR2 sequences are MDHEN and SYDVKM. The CDR3 extends over 15 amino acids. V dropped 7 bases and J dropped 3 bases, with 18 bases sitting between them. In DNA form, the CDR3 reads TGTGCCAGCACTCCCGGGGCCTACGATTACACTGAAGCTTTCTTT. Amino acids: CASTPGAYDYTEAFF.

This clonotype was detected only a few times. The chain recombines TRBV28 with TRBJ1-2, with unresolved D. The CDR3 consists of 13 residues. V lost 6 bases to trimming and J lost 2 bases, with 10 bases between them. Germline V gives CDR1 MDHEN, CDR2 SYDVKM. For the CDR3, the DNA is TGTGCCAGCAGCCTGGGCTTCAACTATGGCTACACCTTC. Translated: CASSLGFNYGYTF.

This clonotype came up many times. The CDR3 DNA reads as TGTGCCAGCAGAGTCGGAACCTATAATTCACCCCTCCACTTT. Translating gives CASRVGTYNSPLHF. The V gene is TRBV12-3 or TRBV12-4, the J gene TRBJ1-6; D is uncertain. V was shortened by 6 bases and J by 2 bases, with 8 bases between the two germline ends. This CDR3 comprises 14 residues.

With regard to this clonotype: This may be a read error, as it is one base from a much larger clone. This chain's CDR3 is CAMGRENTVAFF. The CDR3, as DNA: TGTGCCATGGGCAGGGAGAACACTGTAGCTTTCTTT. The chain combines TRBV10-3 with TRBJ1-1; a weak D match, TRBD1 (5 bases). CDR3 length: 12 residues. CDR1 and CDR2 from the germline V gene are ENHRY and SYGVKD.

In its sample, this clonotype was seen a few times. The chain combines TRBV4-3 with TRBJ1-3; 7 bases fit TRBD1. CDR3 length: 16 residues. CDR1 is LGHNA and CDR2 is YSLEER in the germline V gene. V lost 1 base to trimming and J lost 0 bases; unmatched junction nucleotides: 3. The CDR3 DNA reads as TGCGCCAGCAGCCAAGGAGCAGGGGGCTCTGGAAACACCATATATTTT. It codes for CASSQGAGGSGNTIYF.

The chain couples TRBV11-2 to TRBJ2-6; D might be TRBD2 (6 bases). V lost 5 bases, J lost 4 bases, and 12 bases lay in between. CDR1 SGHAT and CDR2 FQNNGV come from the germline V gene. The CDR3 totals 15 residues. CDR3 protein: CASSQGRPGANVLTF. Written as DNA, the CDR3 is TGTGCCAGCAGCCAAGGGAGGCCCGGGGCCAACGTCCTGACTTTC.

This clonotype was seen at least ten times. The rearrangement joins TRBV4-3 to TRBJ2-3; 10 nucleotides agree with TRBD2. The CDR3 consists of 17 residues. V lost 0 bases, J lost 4 bases, and 7 bases stayed unmatched. From germline, CDR1 is LGHNA and CDR2 YSLEER. CDR3: CASSQDTGTSESDTQYF. The DNA of the CDR3 is TGCGCCAGCAGCCAAGATACCGGGACTAGCGAATCAGATACGCAGTATTTT.

This clonotype was observed a handful of times. The genes are TRBV7-7 and TRBJ1-6; TRBD1 might be the D (6 bases). This CDR3 has 18 amino acids. Trimming took off 5 bases at V and 3 bases at J, with 20 bases between the two ends. Germline CDR1 SSHAT, CDR2 FNYEAQ (reference sequence). The CDR3 coding sequence is TGTGCCAGCAGCCTAAAGTTCACGGGACAAGTCTATAATTCACCCCTCCACTTT. This codes for CASSLKFTGQVYNSPLHF.

This clonotype was seen at least ten times. This rearrangement joins TRBV6-6 to TRBJ2-5, with no clear D. Germline lookup yields CDR1 MNHNY and CDR2 SVGAGI (reference sequence). The CDR3 spans 12 residues. Trimming stripped 0 bases from V and 5 bases from J, with 4 bases between. The CDR3 DNA follows: TGTGCCAGCAGTTACTCGACGGAGACCCAGTACTTC. Translating gives CASSYSTETQYF.